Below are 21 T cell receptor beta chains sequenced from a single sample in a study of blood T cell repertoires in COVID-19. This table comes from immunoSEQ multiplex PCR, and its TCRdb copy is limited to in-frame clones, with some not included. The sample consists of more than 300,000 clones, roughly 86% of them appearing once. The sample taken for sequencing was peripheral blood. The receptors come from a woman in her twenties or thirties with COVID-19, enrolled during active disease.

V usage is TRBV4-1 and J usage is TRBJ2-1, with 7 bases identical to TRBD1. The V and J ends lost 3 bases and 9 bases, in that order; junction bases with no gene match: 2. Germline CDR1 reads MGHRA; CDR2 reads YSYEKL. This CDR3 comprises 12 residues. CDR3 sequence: CASSQPGGEQFF. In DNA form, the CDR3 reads TGCGCCAGCAGCCAGCCAGGGGGTGAGCAGTTCTTC.

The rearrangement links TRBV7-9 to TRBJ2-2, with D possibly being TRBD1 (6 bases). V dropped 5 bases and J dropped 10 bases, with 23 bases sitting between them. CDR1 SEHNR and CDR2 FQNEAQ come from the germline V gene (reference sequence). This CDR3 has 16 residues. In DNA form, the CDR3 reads TGTGCCAGCAGCCCCCCGGGGCCAGGGGATTTCGCGGAGCTGTTTTTT. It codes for CASSPPGPGDFAELFF.

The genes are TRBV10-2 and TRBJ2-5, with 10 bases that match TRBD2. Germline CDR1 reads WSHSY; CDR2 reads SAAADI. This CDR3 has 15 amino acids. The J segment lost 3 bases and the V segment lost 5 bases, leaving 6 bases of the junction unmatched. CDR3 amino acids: CASSYTSGEKETQYF. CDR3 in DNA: TGCGCCAGCAGTTACACTAGCGGGGAGAAAGAGACCCAGTACTTC.

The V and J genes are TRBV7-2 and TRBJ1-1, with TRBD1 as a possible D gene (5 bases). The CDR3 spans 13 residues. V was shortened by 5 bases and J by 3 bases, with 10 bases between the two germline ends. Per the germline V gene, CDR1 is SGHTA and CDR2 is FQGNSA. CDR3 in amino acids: CASSPGWYTEAFF. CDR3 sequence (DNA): TGTGCCAGCAGCCCAGGGTGGTACACTGAAGCTTTCTTT.

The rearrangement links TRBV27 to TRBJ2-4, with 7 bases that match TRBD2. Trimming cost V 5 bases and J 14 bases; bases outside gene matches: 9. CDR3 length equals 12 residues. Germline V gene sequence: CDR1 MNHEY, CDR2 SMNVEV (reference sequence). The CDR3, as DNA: TGTGCCAGCAGTCCACGCTGGGGAGGGGAGTACTTC. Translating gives CASSPRWGGEYF.

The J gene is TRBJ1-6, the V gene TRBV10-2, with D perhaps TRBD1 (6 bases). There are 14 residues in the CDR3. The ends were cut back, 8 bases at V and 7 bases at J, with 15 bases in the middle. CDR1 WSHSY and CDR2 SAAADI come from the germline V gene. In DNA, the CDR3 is TGCGCCAGCGTAGGGGGGGGCCCCAATTCACCCCTCCACTTT. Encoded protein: CASVGGGPNSPLHF.

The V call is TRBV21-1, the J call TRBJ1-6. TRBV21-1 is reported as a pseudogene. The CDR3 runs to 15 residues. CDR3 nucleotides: TGTGCCAGCAGCAAAGAGAGGGGCGGGGGCTCACCCCTCCACTTT. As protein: CASSKERGGGSPLHF.

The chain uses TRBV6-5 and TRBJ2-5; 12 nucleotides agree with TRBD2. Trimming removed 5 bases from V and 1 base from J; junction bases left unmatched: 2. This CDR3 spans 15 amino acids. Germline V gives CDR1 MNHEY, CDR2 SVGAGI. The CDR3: CASSKLAGGQETQYF. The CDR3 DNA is TGTGCCAGCAGTAAACTAGCGGGGGGCCAAGAGACCCAGTACTTC.

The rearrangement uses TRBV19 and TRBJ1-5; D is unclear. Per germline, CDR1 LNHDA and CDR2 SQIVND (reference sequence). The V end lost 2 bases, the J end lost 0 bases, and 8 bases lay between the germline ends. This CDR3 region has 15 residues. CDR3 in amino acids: CASSIPYYSNQPQHF. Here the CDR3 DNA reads TGTGCCAGTAGTATACCCTACTATAGCAATCAGCCCCAGCATTTT.

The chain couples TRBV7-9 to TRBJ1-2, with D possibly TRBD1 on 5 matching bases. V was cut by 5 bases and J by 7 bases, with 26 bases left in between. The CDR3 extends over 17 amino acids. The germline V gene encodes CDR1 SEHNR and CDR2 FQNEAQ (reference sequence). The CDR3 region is CASSPAGFWKPTGGYTF. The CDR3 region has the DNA TGTGCCAGCAGCCCCGCAGGGTTCTGGAAACCAACTGGTGGCTACACCTTC.

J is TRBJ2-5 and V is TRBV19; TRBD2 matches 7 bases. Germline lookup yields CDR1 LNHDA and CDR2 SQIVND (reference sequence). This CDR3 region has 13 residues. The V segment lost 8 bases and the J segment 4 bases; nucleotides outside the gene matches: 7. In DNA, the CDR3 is TGTGCCAGTTCACCAGGGAGGGTAGAGACCCAGTACTTC. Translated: CASSPGRVETQYF.

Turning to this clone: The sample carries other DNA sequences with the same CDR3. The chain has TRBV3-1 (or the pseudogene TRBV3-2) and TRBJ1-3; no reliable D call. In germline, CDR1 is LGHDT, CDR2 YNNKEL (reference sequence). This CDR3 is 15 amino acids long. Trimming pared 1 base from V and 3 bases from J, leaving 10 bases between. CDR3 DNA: TGTGCCAGCAGCCAAGTTACCGGCGGTGGAAACACCATATATTTT. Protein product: CASSQVTGGGNTIYF.

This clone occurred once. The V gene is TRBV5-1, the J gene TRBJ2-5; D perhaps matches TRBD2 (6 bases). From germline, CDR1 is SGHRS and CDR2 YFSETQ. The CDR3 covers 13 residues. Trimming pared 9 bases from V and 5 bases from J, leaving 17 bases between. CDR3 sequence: CATSGGVRETQYF. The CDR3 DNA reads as TGCGCCACCTCAGGAGGGGTGCGGGAGACCCAGTACTTC.

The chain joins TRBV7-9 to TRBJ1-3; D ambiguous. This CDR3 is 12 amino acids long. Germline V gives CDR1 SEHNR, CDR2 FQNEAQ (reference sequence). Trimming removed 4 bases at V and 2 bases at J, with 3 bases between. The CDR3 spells CASSSAGNTIYF. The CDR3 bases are TGTGCCAGCAGCTCCGCTGGAAACACCATATATTTT.

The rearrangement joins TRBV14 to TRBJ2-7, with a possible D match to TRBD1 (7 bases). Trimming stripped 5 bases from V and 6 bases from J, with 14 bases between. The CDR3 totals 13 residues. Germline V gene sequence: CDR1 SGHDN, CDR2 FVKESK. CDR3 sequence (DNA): TGTGCCAGCAGCTCTCGGAGGGGGCGCGAGCAGTACTTC. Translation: CASSSRRGREQYF.

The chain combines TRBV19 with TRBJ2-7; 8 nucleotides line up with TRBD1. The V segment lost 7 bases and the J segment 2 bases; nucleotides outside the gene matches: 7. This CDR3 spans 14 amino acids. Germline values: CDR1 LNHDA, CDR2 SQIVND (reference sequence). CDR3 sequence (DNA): TGTGCCAGTATCATGACAGGGGACCCCTACGAGCAGTACGTC. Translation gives CASIMTGDPYEQYV.

The DNA for the CDR3 is TGTGCCAGCTCATCCTTGCCGACAGGTGACGGCACTGAAGCTTTCTTT. Its translation: CASSSLPTGDGTEAFF. The J gene is TRBJ1-1, the V gene TRBV18; a weak D match, TRBD1 (6 bases). The CDR3 runs 16 residues. Between the trimmed V and J ends, which lost 5 bases and 4 bases, there was a span of 20 bases. The germline V gene has CDR1 KGHSH and CDR2 LQKENI.

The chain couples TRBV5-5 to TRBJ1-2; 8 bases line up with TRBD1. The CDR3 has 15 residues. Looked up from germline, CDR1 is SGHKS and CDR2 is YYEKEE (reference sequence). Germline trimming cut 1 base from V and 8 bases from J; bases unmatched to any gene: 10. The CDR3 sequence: CASSLSGTGAEGYTF. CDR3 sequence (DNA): TGTGCCAGCAGCTTGTCCGGGACAGGTGCTGAGGGCTACACCTTC.

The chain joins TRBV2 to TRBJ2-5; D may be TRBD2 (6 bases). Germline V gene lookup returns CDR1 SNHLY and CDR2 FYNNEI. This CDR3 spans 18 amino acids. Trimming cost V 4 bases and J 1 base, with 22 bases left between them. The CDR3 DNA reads TGTGCCAGCAGTGCTTCGAGAGAAGCCCGGCGGGGCCAAGAGACCCAGTACTTC. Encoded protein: CASSASREARRGQETQYF.

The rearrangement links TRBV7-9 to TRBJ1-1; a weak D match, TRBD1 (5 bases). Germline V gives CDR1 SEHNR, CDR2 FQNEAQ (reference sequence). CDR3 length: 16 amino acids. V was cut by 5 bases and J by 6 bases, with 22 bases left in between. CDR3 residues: CASSPRMGTLDAEAFF. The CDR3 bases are TGTGCCAGCAGCCCAAGGATGGGGACTTTGGACGCTGAAGCTTTCTTT.

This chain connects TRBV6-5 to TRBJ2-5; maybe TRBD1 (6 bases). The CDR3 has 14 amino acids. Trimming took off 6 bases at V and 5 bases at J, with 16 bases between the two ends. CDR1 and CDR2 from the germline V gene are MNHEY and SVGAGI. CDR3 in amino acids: CASRRTVLEETQYF. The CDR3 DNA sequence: TGTGCCAGCAGACGGACAGTACTAGAGGAGACCCAGTACTTC.